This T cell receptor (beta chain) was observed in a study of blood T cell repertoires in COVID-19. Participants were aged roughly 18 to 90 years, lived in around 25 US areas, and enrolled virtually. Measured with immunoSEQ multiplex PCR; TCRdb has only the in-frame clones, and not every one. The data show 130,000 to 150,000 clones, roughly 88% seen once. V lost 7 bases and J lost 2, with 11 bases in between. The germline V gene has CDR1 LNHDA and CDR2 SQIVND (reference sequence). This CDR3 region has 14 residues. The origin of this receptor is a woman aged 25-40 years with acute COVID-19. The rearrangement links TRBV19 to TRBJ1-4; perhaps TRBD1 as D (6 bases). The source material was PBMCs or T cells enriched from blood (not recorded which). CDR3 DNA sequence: TGTGCCAGTATGATTCAGGGGACTAATGAAAAACTGTTTTTT. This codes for CASMIQGTNEKLFF.